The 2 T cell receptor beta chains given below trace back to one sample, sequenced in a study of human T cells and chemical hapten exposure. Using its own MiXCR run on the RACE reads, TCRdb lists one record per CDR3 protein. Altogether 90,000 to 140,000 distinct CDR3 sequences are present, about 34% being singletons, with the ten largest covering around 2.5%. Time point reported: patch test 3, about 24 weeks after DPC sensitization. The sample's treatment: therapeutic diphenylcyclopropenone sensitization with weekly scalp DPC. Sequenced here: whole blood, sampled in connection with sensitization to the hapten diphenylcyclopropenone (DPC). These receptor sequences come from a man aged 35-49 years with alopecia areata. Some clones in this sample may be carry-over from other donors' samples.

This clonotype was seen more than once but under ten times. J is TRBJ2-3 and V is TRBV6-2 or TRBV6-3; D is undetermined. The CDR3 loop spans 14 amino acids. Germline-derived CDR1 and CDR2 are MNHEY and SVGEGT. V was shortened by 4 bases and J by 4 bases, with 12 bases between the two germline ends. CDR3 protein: CASSSALGPDTQYF. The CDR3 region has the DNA TGTGCCAGCAGTTCCGCCTTGGGCCCAGATACGCAGTATTTT.

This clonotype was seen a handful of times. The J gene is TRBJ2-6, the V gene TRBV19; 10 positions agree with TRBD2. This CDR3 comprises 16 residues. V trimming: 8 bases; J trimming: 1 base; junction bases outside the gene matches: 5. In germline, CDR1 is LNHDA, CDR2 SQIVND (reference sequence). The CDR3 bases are TGTGCCAGTTTGGCTAGCGGGAGATCTGGGGCCAACGTCCTGACTTTC. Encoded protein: CASLASGRSGANVLTF.